The clone carrying this TCR beta chain has only a few counts. TCRbeta library preparation incorporated unique molecular identifiers. TCRdb redid the calling of the PCR reads with MiXCR, one entry per CDR3 protein. The data contain about 610,000 distinct CDR3 sequences, more than 9% of them singletons. Germline V CDR1 and CDR2: LGHNA, YSLEER. The CDR3 totals 13 residues. The V end lost 3 bases, the J end lost 7 bases, and 13 bases lay between the germline ends. This sample is part of a study of T-cell reconstitution after alpha-beta-depleted transplantation in children. This receptor was obtained from a human donor who donated a stem cell graft to a child with acute myeloid leukemia. Here the sequenced sample was PBMCs from the stem cell graft donor, taken from the stem cell graft. The V and J genes are TRBV4-3 and TRBJ2-7; unclear D gene. The CDR3 sequence is CASSQSGGMEQYF. DNA for the CDR3: TGCGCCAGCAGCCAGTCTGGCGGAATGGAGCAGTACTTC.